This is a list of T cell receptor beta chains from one sample in a study of technical replicates of blood from several donors. Clones were sequenced by immunoSEQ multiplex PCR, and TCRdb holds only the in-frame ones, with some missing. Among tens of thousands of clones listed, approximately 97% were seen once. Material: T cells isolated from PBMCs. These receptors were taken from a human donor in good health. Both conserved end residues are part of each CDR3. A D gene is named only where the DNA matches it firmly. Only some rows state a clone size, as once, few, many or a class for expanded clones.

>17|TRBJ2-7|-|TRBV5-4|-
CASEEGAPGLEAHEQYF
TGTGCCTCCGAAGAGGGGGCGCCGGGACTAGAAGCCCACGAGCAGTACTTC
>15|TRBJ1-5|TRBD1|TRBV6-5|-
CASSRGQGAYQPQHF
TGTGCCAGCAGCCGGGGACAGGGGGCATATCAGCCCCAGCATTTT
>15|TRBJ2-5|TRBD1|TRBV4-1|-
CASSQGTGEGETQYF
TGCGCCAGCAGCCAAGGGACAGGGGAAGGGGAGACCCAGTACTTC
>17|TRBJ2-3|TRBD1|TRBV4-1|-
CASSLTWGQVLPDTQYF
TGCGCCAGCAGCCTAACGTGGGGACAGGTTCTGCCAGATACGCAGTATTTT
>13|TRBJ1-4|-|TRBV7-3|-
CASSLNRGEKLFF
TGTGCCAGCAGCTTAAATAGGGGTGAAAAACTGTTTTTT
>14|TRBJ2-1|-|TRBV10-1|-
CASSLRGPYNEQFF
TGCGCCAGCAGTCTGCGGGGTCCCTACAATGAGCAGTTCTTC
>13|TRBJ2-7|-|TRBV28|-
CASRPDTYYEQYF
TGTGCCAGCAGGCCCGATACTTACTACGAGCAGTACTTC
>15|TRBJ1-3|-|TRBV2|-
CASSVTEASGNTIYF
TGTGCCAGCAGTGTGACAGAGGCCTCTGGAAACACCATATATTTT
>15|TRBJ1-4|-|TRBV19|-
CASSIGSTGNEKLFF
TGTGCCAGTAGTATTGGCAGTACGGGTAATGAAAAACTGTTTTTT
>15|TRBJ1-2|-|TRBV2|-
CASRGGGRIAYGYTF
TGTGCCAGCAGGGGGGGTGGGAGGATCGCCTATGGCTACACCTTC
>15|TRBJ2-3|TRBD2|TRBV4-1|-
CASSHGTSGRDTQYF
TGCGCCAGCAGCCATGGGACTAGCGGGCGAGATACGCAGTATTTT
>16|TRBJ2-1|TRBD2|TRBV4-2|-
CASSPHLLAGDNEQFF
TGTGCCAGCAGCCCACACCTATTAGCGGGAGACAATGAGCAGTTCTTC
>15|TRBJ1-1|TRBD1|TRBV6-5|-
CASSGDRVFYTEAFF
TGTGCCAGCAGCGGAGACAGGGTATTTTACACTGAAGCTTTCTTT
>13|TRBJ2-3|-|TRBV12-2|-
CASRLAVGEAQYF
TGTGCAAGTCGCTTAGCGGTCGGTGAGGCGCAGTATTTT
>16|TRBJ2-5|TRBD1|TRBV9|-
CASSVGTGGGTETQYF
TGTGCCAGCAGCGTAGGGACAGGGGGCGGAACTGAGACCCAGTACTTC
>15|TRBJ2-7|TRBD1|TRBV7-3|-
CASSLMGQGTYEQYF
TGTGCCAGCAGCTTAATGGGACAGGGAACCTACGAGCAGTACTTC
>14|TRBJ2-7|TRBD1|TRBV11-2|-
CASSFGTEAYEQYF
TGTGCCAGCAGCTTTGGGACAGAAGCATACGAGCAGTACTTC
>13|TRBJ1-1|-|TRBV2|-
CASIRDMNTEAFF
TGTGCCAGCATTAGGGACATGAACACTGAAGCTTTCTTT
>15|TRBJ2-7|TRBD2|TRBV27|-
CASKNLSGSMYEQYF
TGTGCCAGCAAAAATCTTAGCGGGAGTATGTACGAGCAGTACTTC
>14|TRBJ2-1|-|TRBV7-9|-
CASSLRERYNEQFF
TGTGCCAGCAGCTTGAGGGAGCGCTACAATGAGCAGTTCTTC
>13|TRBJ2-3|TRBD1|TRBV2|-
CASIQGATDTQYF
TGTGCCAGCATACAGGGGGCCACAGATACGCAGTATTTT
>13|TRBJ1-1|-|TRBV5-1|once
CASRAGMNTEAFF
TGCGCCAGCAGGGCAGGCATGAACACTGAAGCTTTCTTT
>14|TRBJ2-7|-|TRBV28|-
CASNRGGSSYEQYF
TGTGCCAGCAATCGTGGGGGGAGCTCCTACGAGCAGTACTTC
>15|TRBJ1-4|TRBD1|TRBV10-3|-
CAISDYTGGNEKLFF
TGTGCCATCAGTGATTATACAGGGGGGAATGAAAAACTGTTTTTT
>17|TRBJ2-7|-|TRBV28|-
CASSLPLKDRTSYEQYF
TGTGCCAGCAGCCTTCCGCTTAAAGACAGGACGTCCTACGAGCAGTACTTC
>13|TRBJ1-1|TRBD1|TRBV7-3|-
CASSYGTAEEAFF
TGTGCCAGCAGCTATGGGACAGCTGAAGAAGCTTTCTTT
>18|TRBJ1-5|-|TRBV11-3|-
CASSLYFGRGLSNQPQHF
TGTGCCAGCAGCTTGTATTTCGGTAGGGGACTTAGCAATCAGCCCCAGCATTTT
>15|TRBJ2-2|-|TRBV19|-
CASSLTGGGTGELFF
TGTGCCAGTAGTCTTACAGGGGGGGGAACCGGGGAGCTGTTTTTT